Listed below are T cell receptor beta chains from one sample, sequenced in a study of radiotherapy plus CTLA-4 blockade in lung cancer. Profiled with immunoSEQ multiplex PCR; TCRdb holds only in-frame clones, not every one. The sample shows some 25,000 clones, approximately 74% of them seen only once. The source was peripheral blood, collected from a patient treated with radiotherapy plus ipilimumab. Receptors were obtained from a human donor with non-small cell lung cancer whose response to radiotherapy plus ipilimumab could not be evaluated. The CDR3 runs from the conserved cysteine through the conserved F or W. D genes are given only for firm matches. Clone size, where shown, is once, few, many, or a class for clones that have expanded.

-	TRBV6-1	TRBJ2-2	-	TGTGCCAGCGGCGCGGGTCCGAACACCGGGGAGCTGTTTTTT	CASGAGPNTGELFF
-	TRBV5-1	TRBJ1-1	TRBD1	TGCGCCAGCAGCTTGGGATTGAGGGACAGCGACACTGAAGCTTTCTTT	CASSLGLRDSDTEAFF
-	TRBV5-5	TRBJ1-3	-	TGTGCCAGCAGCTTGGTCCACACCAACTCTGGAAACACCATATATTTT	CASSLVHTNSGNTIYF
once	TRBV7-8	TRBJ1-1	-	TGTGCCAGCAGCTTAGTCGGAGCAGGGATGAACACTGAAGCTTTCTTT	CASSLVGAGMNTEAFF
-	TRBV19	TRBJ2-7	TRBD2	TGTGCCAGTAGTATACTAGCGGGAGGAACCTACGAGCAGTACTTC	CASSILAGGTYEQYF
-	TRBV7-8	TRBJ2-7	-	TGTGCCAGCAGCTTAGTTCAGGGTTCCTACGAGCAGTACTTC	CASSLVQGSYEQYF
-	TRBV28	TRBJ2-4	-	TGTGCCAGCAGCTACCACGTAGCCAAAAACATTCAGTACTTC	CASSYHVAKNIQYF
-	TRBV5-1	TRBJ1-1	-	TGCGCCAGCAGCTTGTCCCCATCCCCTTATCGTGGGGGGACTGAAGCTTTCTTT	CASSLSPSPYRGGTEAFF
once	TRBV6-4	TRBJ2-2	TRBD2	TGTGCCAGCAGCTCACTAGCGACCCCCGGGGAGCTGTTTTTT	CASSSLATPGELFF
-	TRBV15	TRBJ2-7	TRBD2	TGTGCCACCAGCGGCGGTACCGGACTAGCCTACGAGCAGTACTTC	CATSGGTGLAYEQYF
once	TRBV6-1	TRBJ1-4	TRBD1	TGTGCCAGCAGTGTGCACCAGGGGGCCGGGGAAAAACTGTTTTTT	CASSVHQGAGEKLFF
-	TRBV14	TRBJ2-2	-	TGTGCCAGCAGCCTCGGGGGAGCCGGGGAGCTGTTTTTT	CASSLGGAGELFF
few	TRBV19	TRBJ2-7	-	TGTGCCAGTAGTGATAATCAGGGCACCGAGCAGTACTTC	CASSDNQGTEQYF
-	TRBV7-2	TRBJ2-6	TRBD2	TGTGCCAGCAGCGCGTCAAGCGGGAGGAGCTCTGGGGCCAACGTCCTGACTTTC	CASSASSGRSSGANVLTF
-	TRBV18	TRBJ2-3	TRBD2	TGTGCCAGCTCACTACTACCGGGACTAGCGGACACAGATACGCAGTATTTT	CASSLLPGLADTDTQYF